A single T cell receptor (beta chain) is shown here with its context. The antigen is undetermined. The sample belongs to a study of response to subunit inactivated influenza vaccine. Study results and caveats: The authors suggested that every seasonal influenza vaccination recruits few new T cells.

TCRdb itself ran the RT-PCR reads through MiXCR, one entry per CDR3 protein. Here the sample spans roughly 170,000 distinct CDR3 sequences, nearly 9.5% being singletons. Trimming took 5 bases from V and 0 from J, leaving 14 bases between them. CDR3 size: 16 residues. In germline, CDR1 is MNHEY, CDR2 SMNVEV (reference sequence). The rearrangement links TRBV27 to TRBJ1-3, with D possibly being TRBD1 (5 bases). The clonotype originates from a man aged 45-65 years who received an inactivated influenza vaccine. The specimen was non-naive T cells sorted from PBMCs, collected on the day of vaccination. In DNA, the CDR3 is TGTGCCAGCAGTCTCCGGACACCTTACTCTGGAAACACCATATATTTT. It yields the protein CASSLRTPYSGNTIYF.